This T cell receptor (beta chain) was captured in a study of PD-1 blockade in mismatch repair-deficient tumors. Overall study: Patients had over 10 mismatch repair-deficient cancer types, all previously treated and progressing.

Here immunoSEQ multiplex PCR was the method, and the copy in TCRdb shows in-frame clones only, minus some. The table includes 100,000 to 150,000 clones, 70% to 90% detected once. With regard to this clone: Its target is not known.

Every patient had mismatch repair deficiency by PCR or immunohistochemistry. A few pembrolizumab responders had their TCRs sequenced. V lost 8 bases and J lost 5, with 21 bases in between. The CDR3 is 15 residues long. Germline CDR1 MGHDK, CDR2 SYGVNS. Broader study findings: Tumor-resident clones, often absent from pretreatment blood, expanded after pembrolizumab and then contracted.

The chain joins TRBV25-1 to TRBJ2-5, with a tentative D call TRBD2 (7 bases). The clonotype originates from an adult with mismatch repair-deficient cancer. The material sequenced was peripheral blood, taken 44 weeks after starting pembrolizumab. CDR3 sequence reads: CASAPLGGGEETQYF. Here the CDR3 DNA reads TGTGCCAGCGCCCCCCTGGGGGGGGGCGAGGAGACCCAGTACTTC. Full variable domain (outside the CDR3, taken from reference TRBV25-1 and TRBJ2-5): EADIYQTPRYLVIGTGKKITLECSQTMGHDKMYWYQQDPGMELHLIHYSYGVNSTEKGDLSSESTVSRIRTEHFPLTLESARPSHTSQYLCASAPLGGGEETQYFGPGTRLLVL.